Each of the 5 T cell receptor beta chains below was sequenced from the same sample in a study of shared clonotypes between healthy human individuals. TCRdb keeps only in-frame clones here, not all; method: immunoSEQ multiplex PCR. The profile covers approximately 940,000 clones, with around three quarters appearing a single time and about 1.5% taken by the ten largest. The source material was memory CD4+ T cells sorted from blood. Subset indicated: CD45RA-negative fraction. These receptors were obtained from a man between 18 and 35 years old in good health.

This chain joins TRBV4-3 and TRBJ2-5; D perhaps matches TRBD2 (5 bases). In germline, CDR1 is LGHNA, CDR2 YSLEER. V was trimmed by 0 bases and J by 7 bases, leaving 15 bases between them. The CDR3 runs 15 residues. The CDR3 loop reads CASSQDLAVAGTQYF. In DNA form, the CDR3 reads TGCGCCAGCAGCCAAGATCTTGCGGTCGCGGGGACCCAGTACTTC.

The chain is built from TRBV6-1 and TRBJ2-1; D not resolved. Germline V gene lookup returns CDR1 MNHNS and CDR2 SASEGT. The CDR3 has 11 residues. The ends were cut back, 8 bases at V and 5 bases at J, with 7 bases in the middle. The CDR3 DNA reads as TGTGCCAGCGTGACAAACAATGAGCAGTTCTTC. Amino acid sequence: CASVTNNEQFF.

This clone was counted once. CDR3 in DNA: TGTGCCAGCAGCACGGGACAGGGGGCGTTAAGAGAAAAACTGTTTTTT. This codes for CASSTGQGALREKLFF. The chain employs TRBV5-4 and TRBJ1-4; TRBD1 matches 12 bases. Germline V lookup: CDR1 SGHNT, CDR2 YYREEE (reference sequence). The junction had 9 bases not matched to a gene; V was cut back by 4 bases and J by 8 bases. This CDR3 contains 16 residues.

The chain joins TRBV11-2 to TRBJ2-7; D is unresolved. Trimming stripped 0 bases from V and 10 bases from J, with 13 bases between. Germline values: CDR1 SGHAT, CDR2 FQNNGV. The CDR3 consists of 13 residues. CDR3 nucleotides: TGTGCCAGCAGCTTAGATTCTCTACCAGTTCAGTACTTC. Amino acid sequence: CASSLDSLPVQYF.

The chain recombines TRBV19 with TRBJ1-1; D is uncertain. Germline CDR1 LNHDA, CDR2 SQIVND (reference sequence). The length of the CDR3 is 14 residues. Trimming removed 6 bases from V and 3 bases from J, with 14 bases in between. The CDR3 nucleotides read TGTGCCAGTAGCCGCAGTGGTAAGGACACTGAAGCTTTCTTT. Its translation: CASSRSGKDTEAFF.